The 29 T cell receptor beta chains below were found in one sample sequenced in a study of cytomegalovirus exposure and HLA in healthy donors. Vbeta (60) and Jbeta (13) primers were used in the PCR. Here immunoSEQ multiplex PCR was the method, and the copy in TCRdb shows in-frame clones only, minus some. The sample yields 95,000 to 150,000 clones, roughly 75% seen once. Sequencing used PBMCs. These receptors were collected from a man aged 25-45 years in good health and CMV-seropositive.

This clone has more than one count but fewer than ten. This specimen includes other DNA sequences encoding the same CDR3. The chain couples TRBV18 to TRBJ2-7, with 7 bases that match TRBD2. V shed 6 bases and J 5 bases; nucleotides not matched to a gene: 4. The germline V gene has CDR1 KGHSH and CDR2 LQKENI. The length of the CDR3 is 12 residues. CDR3 DNA sequence: TGTGCCAGCTCCCCCCGGGGGGACGAGCAGTACTTC. Protein sequence: CASSPRGDEQYF. Together with reference TRBV18 and TRBJ2-7, the CDR3 gives the full variable domain: NAGVMQNPRHLVRRRGQEARLRCSPMKGHSHVYWYRQLPEEGLKFMVYLQKENIIDESGMPKERFSAEFPKEGPSILRIQQVVRGDSAAYFCASSPRGDEQYFGPGTRLTVT.

This clone was observed a few times. The junction differs from germline at one of its ends, possibly a read error. The V gene is TRBV5-4, the J gene TRBJ2-1; 14 bases agree with TRBD2. CDR3 size: 16 residues. Germline loops: CDR1 SGHNT, CDR2 YYREEE (reference sequence). This CDR3 is CASSQTGTSGSDEQFF. The CDR3 region has the DNA TGCGCCAGCAGCCAAACCGGGACTAGCGGGAGCGATGAGCAGTTCTTC.

The rearrangement links TRBV30 to TRBJ1-1; weak D call: TRBD1 (5 bases). V lost 1 base and J lost 3, with 21 bases in between. The CDR3 contains 17 residues. Germline assignment: CDR1 GTSNPN and CDR2 SVGIG (reference sequence). Here the CDR3 reads CAWSAPIRASRDTEAFF. Written as DNA, the CDR3 is TGTGCCTGGAGTGCTCCAATCAGGGCCTCCCGGGACACTGAAGCTTTCTTT.

V is TRBV4-3 and J is TRBJ2-3; D call uncertain. Germline CDR1 LGHNA, CDR2 YSLEER. The germline V and J ends were trimmed by 0 bases and 8 bases, with 12 bases remaining between them. CDR3 length: 14 amino acids. CDR3 sequence: CASSQDSRASTQYF. For the CDR3, the DNA is TGCGCCAGCAGCCAAGATTCACGAGCGAGTACGCAGTATTTT.

The gene calls are TRBV5-5 and TRBJ2-1, with TRBD1 identical over 7 bases. CDR1 and CDR2 from the germline V gene are SGHKS and YYEKEE (reference sequence). V lost 4 bases to trimming and J lost 4 bases; unmatched junction nucleotides: 11. The CDR3 runs 16 residues. Here the CDR3 reads CASSPRQGFGYNEQFF. For the CDR3, the DNA is TGTGCCAGCAGCCCAAGACAGGGATTCGGGTACAATGAGCAGTTCTTC.

This clone has only a few counts. CDR3 bases: TGTGCCAGCACCGACACGGCCTCCTACGAGCAGTACTTC. It encodes CASTDTASYEQYF. This chain links TRBV6-6 with TRBJ2-7; D gene ambiguous. The V end was cut by 7 bases, the J end by 0 bases, with 10 bases between. The CDR3 runs to 13 residues. The V gene's germline CDR1 is MNHNY and CDR2 SVGAGI (reference sequence).

The chain carries TRBV10-3 and TRBJ1-2, with 10 bases identical to TRBD1. V lost 7 bases and J lost 6; bases outside the gene matches: 8. The CDR3 is made up of 14 amino acids. The germline CDR1 and CDR2 sequences are ENHRY and SYGVKD. In DNA, the CDR3 is TGTGCCATCAAGATCCGGGACAGGGGCGATGGCTACACCTTC. Its translation: CAIKIRDRGDGYTF.

This clone appeared once. The chain recombines TRBV7-9 with TRBJ2-1; 10 bases line up with TRBD2. V was pared by 5 bases and J by 7 bases, with 17 bases of the junction left unmatched. The CDR3 consists of 18 residues. CDR1 and CDR2 (germline): SEHNR, FQNEAQ (reference sequence). The CDR3 bases are TGTGCCAGCAGCGGACGGGGTAGCGGGAGGTTGTATGGGAATGAGCAGTTCTTC. Translating gives CASSGRGSGRLYGNEQFF.

The chain combines TRBV4-2 with TRBJ2-4; the D gene is possibly TRBD2 (5 bases). In germline, CDR1 is LGHNA, CDR2 YNFKEQ. The germline V and J ends were trimmed by 4 bases and 7 bases, with 11 bases remaining between them. This CDR3 has 13 residues. CDR3 in DNA: TGTGCCAGCAGCCCCCACCGCGGGAACATTCAGTACTTC. This sequence encodes CASSPHRGNIQYF.

J is TRBJ1-2 and V is TRBV5-4, with 7 bases that match TRBD1. The germline gives CDR1 SGHNT, CDR2 YYREEE (reference sequence). V lost 0 bases, J lost 6 bases, and 14 bases stayed unmatched. The CDR3 is 17 residues long. The CDR3 is CASSLALRLDRADGYTF. CDR3 in DNA: TGTGCCAGCAGCTTGGCCCTAAGATTAGACAGGGCGGATGGCTACACCTTC.

The chain uses TRBV9 and TRBJ2-1, with a weak D call TRBD2 (6 bases). This CDR3 is built from 17 residues. Germline V gives CDR1 SGDLS, CDR2 YYNGEE. Trimming shortened V by 2 bases and J by 0 bases, and 15 bases separated the two germline ends. CDR3 sequence reads: CASSVFRKTSSYNEQFF. The CDR3 DNA reads TGTGCCAGCAGCGTCTTCCGGAAGACTAGCTCCTACAATGAGCAGTTCTTC.

A note on this clone: An end of the junction does not agree with germline; a read error may underlie this. This chain connects TRBV10-3 to TRBJ2-7; 10 positions match TRBD2. The germline CDR1 and CDR2 sequences are ENHRY and SYGVKD. The CDR3 spans 15 residues. The CDR3 region is CASSEGLAGVFEQYF. The DNA of the CDR3 is TGTGCCAGCAGTGAAGGGCTAGCGGGAGTTTTTGAGCAGTACTTC.

This chain links TRBV7-9 with TRBJ2-7, with D unclear. This CDR3 has 16 residues. Germline V gene sequence: CDR1 SEHNR, CDR2 FQNEAQ (reference sequence). Trimming shortened V by 0 bases and J by 0 bases, and 12 bases separated the two germline ends. The CDR3 sequence is CASSLALGLYSYEQYF. In nucleotides, the CDR3 is TGTGCCAGCAGCTTAGCGCTTGGGCTGTACTCCTACGAGCAGTACTTC.

V usage is TRBV30 and J usage is TRBJ1-5; 8 positions agree with TRBD1. This CDR3 comprises 13 residues. The germline V gene has CDR1 GTSNPN and CDR2 SVGIG (reference sequence). Germline trimming cut 3 bases from V and 6 bases from J; bases unmatched to any gene: 4. The CDR3 protein is CAWRDRAGQPQHF. CDR3 coding DNA: TGTGCCTGGAGGGACAGGGCGGGTCAGCCCCAGCATTTT.

The genes are TRBV7-3 and TRBJ2-1, with 8 bases that match TRBD2. Trimming cost V 5 bases and J 4 bases; bases outside gene matches: 4. The CDR3 contains 14 residues. Germline V gives CDR1 SGHTA, CDR2 FQGTGA. The DNA of the CDR3 is TGTGCCAGCAGCCAGATAGCGGGGTACAATGAGCAGTTCTTC. Amino acid sequence: CASSQIAGYNEQFF.

The CDR3 is CASSHGTGPGANVLTF. The CDR3 DNA follows: TGTGCCAGTAGTCACGGGACAGGGCCAGGGGCCAACGTCCTGACTTTC. The V and J genes are TRBV19 and TRBJ2-6, with 9 bases identical to TRBD1. Germline V gene sequence: CDR1 LNHDA, CDR2 SQIVND (reference sequence). The CDR3 spans 16 residues. V gave up 5 bases and J gave up 4 bases; unmatched junction bases: 6. Supplemented by reference TRBV19 and TRBJ2-6, the full variable domain reads DGGITQSPKYLFRKEGQNVTLSCEQNLNHDAMYWYRQDPGQGLRLIYYSQIVNDFQKGDIAEGYSVSREKKESFPLTVTSAQKNPTAFYLCASSHGTGPGANVLTFGAGSRLTVL.

This chain links TRBV5-4 with TRBJ2-3; 8 bases are shared with TRBD2. Germline lookup yields CDR1 SGHNT and CDR2 YYREEE (reference sequence). The J segment lost 2 bases and the V segment lost 0 bases, leaving 5 bases of the junction unmatched. The CDR3 length is 16 residues. The CDR3 nucleotides are TGTGCCAGCAGCTTGGATAGCGGGATAGACACAGATACGCAGTATTTT. Translated, it gives CASSLDSGIDTDTQYF.

V and J are TRBV9 and TRBJ2-1, with unresolved D. Germline lookup yields CDR1 SGDLS and CDR2 YYNGEE. The CDR3 is 14 residues long. The ends were cut back, 0 bases at V and 4 bases at J, with 8 bases in the middle. The CDR3 region is CASSVDGGYNEQFF. In nucleotides, the CDR3 is TGTGCCAGCAGCGTAGATGGCGGTTACAATGAGCAGTTCTTC.

This clone turned up a few times. The chain joins TRBV19 to TRBJ1-2, with D unresolved. CDR1 is LNHDA and CDR2 is SQIVND in the germline V gene (reference sequence). The ends were cut back, 10 bases at V and 5 bases at J, with 14 bases in the middle. The CDR3 consists of 12 residues. The CDR3 here is CATRTEAYGYTF. In nucleotides, the CDR3 is TGTGCCACCAGGACGGAGGCTTATGGCTACACCTTC.

In this sample, this clone turned up once. V is TRBV6-4 and J is TRBJ1-2, with 7 bases aligning to TRBD1. The CDR3 sequence is 13 residues long. With 8 bases clipped from V and 7 bases from J, the junction kept 10 bases outside the gene matches. Germline CDR1 and CDR2: MRHNA and SNTAGT. CDR3 in amino acids: CASQSDRAAGYTF. CDR3 nucleotides: TGTGCCAGCCAATCCGACAGGGCCGCTGGCTACACCTTC.

The rearrangement links TRBV7-8 to TRBJ2-5; 7 bases line up with TRBD2. With V trimmed by 1 base and J by 3 bases, 8 bases remained unmatched. CDR3 length: 16 amino acids. Germline V gene data show CDR1 as SGHVS and CDR2 as FQNEAQ. The CDR3 protein is CASSLGARLAEETQYF. DNA for the CDR3: TGTGCCAGCAGCTTAGGTGCCAGGCTAGCGGAAGAGACCCAGTACTTC.

The chain combines TRBV7-9 with TRBJ2-7, with 7 bases lining up with TRBD1. Trimming at V came to 5 bases and at J to 4 bases, leaving 5 bases not matched to a gene. Germline CDR1 is SEHNR and CDR2 is FQNEAQ (reference sequence). CDR3 length: 13 amino acids. This CDR3 reads CASSLTGLYEQYF. CDR3 in DNA: TGTGCCAGCAGCCTGACAGGGCTTTACGAGCAGTACTTC.

The gene calls are TRBV9 and TRBJ2-2, with 7 bases matching TRBD2. The CDR3 has 15 amino acids. CDR1 SGDLS and CDR2 YYNGEE come from the germline V gene. V was clipped by 6 bases and J by 2 bases; unmatched bases: 7. The CDR3 coding sequence is TGTGCCAGCACCTCGACTAGCCTCAACACCGGGGAGCTGTTTTTT. Encoded protein: CASTSTSLNTGELFF.

The rearrangement links TRBV19 to TRBJ1-1, with D possibly TRBD1 on 5 matching bases. The CDR3 totals 15 residues. The germline V gene encodes CDR1 LNHDA and CDR2 SQIVND (reference sequence). V gave up 9 bases and J gave up 1 base, with 18 bases separating them. The DNA of the CDR3 is TGTGCCAGCCTGAAGGTTGGGGCAACGAACACTGAAGCTTTCTTT. Translation gives CASLKVGATNTEAFF.

The CDR3 DNA reads TGCGCCAGCAGCTTGGGGGGAGCAGGGGGCCGGACTGAAGCTTTCTTT. Residues: CASSLGGAGGRTEAFF. The chain links TRBV5-1 to TRBJ1-1, with TRBD1 matching over 8 bases. There are 16 residues in the CDR3. The V segment lost 0 bases and the J segment 5 bases; nucleotides outside the gene matches: 9. Germline CDR1 is SGHRS and CDR2 is YFSETQ.

This clone was found a few times. The chain is built from TRBV20-1 and TRBJ1-1; possible D gene TRBD1, 5 bases. The CDR3 has 10 amino acids. Trimming took off 6 bases at V and 5 bases at J, with 7 bases between the two ends. Germline loops: CDR1 DFQATT, CDR2 SNEGSKA (reference sequence). The CDR3 spells CSAGGTEAFF. DNA for the CDR3: TGCAGTGCCGGGGGGACTGAAGCTTTCTTT.

The V call is TRBV4-3, the J call TRBJ1-1; TRBD1 might be the D (5 bases). The germline V gene has CDR1 LGHNA and CDR2 YSLEER. The CDR3 extends over 13 amino acids. The ends were cut back, 0 bases at V and 6 bases at J, with 8 bases in the middle. CDR3 sequence (DNA): TGCGCCAGCAGCCAAGAATCAGGGTCTGAAGCTTTCTTT. As protein: CASSQESGSEAFF.

In its sample, this clone was seen once. The chain joins TRBV27 to TRBJ2-1; 7 positions match TRBD2. The V and J ends lost 4 bases and 4 bases, in that order; junction bases with no gene match: 4. CDR1 MNHEY and CDR2 SMNVEV come from the germline V gene (reference sequence). This CDR3 is built from 14 residues. The DNA of the CDR3 is TGTGCCAGCAGTTGGGCGGGAGAATACAATGAGCAGTTCTTC. It encodes CASSWAGEYNEQFF.

This chain uses TRBV6-5 with TRBJ1-5; 7 bases map to TRBD1. Trimming took 0 bases from V and 9 from J; bases not matched to a gene: 8. Germline CDR1 reads MNHEY; CDR2 reads SVGAGI. The CDR3 is 15 residues long. The CDR3 reads CASSYSVTGESPQHF. The DNA for the CDR3 is TGTGCCAGCAGTTACTCGGTTACAGGGGAATCGCCCCAGCATTTT.